The entry below describes one T cell receptor beta chain. What it recognizes is unknown. This entry belongs to a study of T cell repertoires in cytomegalovirus infection. MiXCR, applied by TCRdb to the reads, yields one record per CDR3 protein. Of 650,000 to 900,000 distinct CDR3 sequences listed, 32% were seen once; the top ten hold roughly 12%. The CDR3 spans 16 residues. The V end lost 4 bases, the J end lost 5 bases, and 21 bases lay between the germline ends. The V gene's germline CDR1 is DFQATT and CDR2 SNEGSKA (reference sequence). The sequence was obtained from a human donor in good health (CMV status not recorded). Some clones in this sample may be carry-over from other donors' samples. The material was cultured CD8+ T cells from PBMCs, obtained from culture after CMV antigen stimulation. V gene TRBV20-1 combines with J gene TRBJ2-1; possibly TRBD1 for D (6 bases). CDR3 in amino acids: CSAILWDTISDNEQFF. CDR3 DNA sequence: TGCAGTGCTATTCTATGGGACACTATTTCGGACAATGAGCAGTTCTTC.